This T cell receptor (beta chain) was identified during a study of cytomegalovirus exposure and HLA in healthy donors. V was clipped by 3 bases and J by 4 bases; unmatched bases: 6. The CDR3 loop spans 15 amino acids. Germline CDR1 and CDR2: MDHEN and SYDVKM. PCR primers comprised 60 Vbeta and 13 Jbeta primers. Assay: immunoSEQ multiplex PCR; the TCRdb copy retains only in-frame clones and omits some. The sample yields roughly 120,000 clones, about four fifths seen once. General observations from the study: Reportedly, TCR beta sequences accurately predicted HLA-A and HLA-B alleles in most subjects. Trimming of TCR beta V- and J-genes showed a link, identified in a later analysis, to a missense DCLRE1C variant. Cytomegalovirus status was reportedly diagnosed by the classifier with high specificity and sensitivity. Evidence from a later analysis indicated that most CMV-associated TCR beta chains looked HLA-restricted.

Turning to this clone: Its antigen is unidentified.

The clonotype comes from a woman younger than 30 in good health and CMV-seronegative. Source material: PBMCs. The rearrangement joins TRBV28 to TRBJ1-5; 7 bases are shared with TRBD1. In DNA, the CDR3 is TGTGCCAGCAGTTTCGCGGACAGGACGAATCAGCCCCAGCATTTT. It yields the protein CASSFADRTNQPQHF.